The next 25 T cell receptor beta chains were all read from a single sample in a study of a mutant IDH1 vaccine in newly diagnosed glioma. This sample's time point: week 35, safety follow-up. Every vaccine dose comprised 300 ug of mutant IDH1 20-mer peptide plus topical imiquimod. Their antigen targets remain unknown. The method was immunoSEQ multiplex PCR; TCRdb's version includes in-frame clones alone and lacks a portion of them. The repertoire consists of around 54,000 clones, with about nine tenths occurring once and the leading ten covering around 1.7%. The sequencing here drew on PBMCs, taken from a glioma patient whose treatment included an IDH1 peptide vaccine. The receptors derive from a man aged 35 to 55 with glioma.

This clone was observed a single time. The chain has TRBV11-2 and TRBJ1-2; D is uncertain. V was clipped by 0 bases and J by 4 bases, with 15 bases between them. CDR3 length: 16 amino acids. CDR1 is SGHAT and CDR2 is FQNNGV in the germline V gene. The chain's CDR3 is CASSLDSYASFYGYTF. The CDR3 bases are TGTGCCAGCAGCTTAGATTCGTATGCCAGCTTCTATGGCTACACCTTC.

This clone is a singleton in its sample. The chain carries TRBV27 and TRBJ1-6, with D hard to call. CDR1 is MNHEY, CDR2 SMNVEV, per germline (reference sequence). Trimming removed 4 bases from V and 6 bases from J, with 13 bases in between. The CDR3 spans 15 residues. CDR3 sequence: CASSWRGSINSPLHF. The CDR3 DNA reads as TGTGCCAGCAGTTGGCGTGGTTCCATTAATTCACCCCTCCACTTT.

The sample holds one count of this clone. This chain's CDR3 is CASWRGPLNEQYF. The CDR3 DNA sequence: TGTGCCAGTTGGCGGGGGCCTCTAAACGAGCAGTACTTC. The chain recombines TRBV6-6 with TRBJ2-7; maybe TRBD2 (7 bases). The V gene's germline CDR1 is MNHNY and CDR2 SVGAGI (reference sequence). Deletions cut 9 bases from V and 5 bases from J, with 17 bases between. CDR3 length: 13 amino acids.

V usage is TRBV4-1 and J usage is TRBJ1-3; D is uncertain. The CDR3 covers 17 residues. V was clipped by 1 base and J by 0 bases, with 13 bases between them. Germline CDR1 MGHRA, CDR2 YSYEKL. CDR3 coding DNA: TGCGCCAGCAGCCAAGGGGGAGGGTTCATCTCTGGAAACACCATATATTTT. It specifies CASSQGGGFISGNTIYF.

CDR3 sequence: CASSFLARTRDNEQFF. DNA of the CDR3: TGTGCCAGCAGCTTTTTAGCGCGAACCCGGGACAATGAGCAGTTCTTC. The chain uses TRBV5-6 and TRBJ2-1, with D perhaps TRBD2 (5 bases). Trimming removed 2 bases from V and 5 bases from J, with 17 bases in between. The CDR3 has 16 amino acids. The germline V gene encodes CDR1 SGHDT and CDR2 YYEEEE.

The chain joins TRBV13 to TRBJ2-1; D may be TRBD1 (7 bases). This CDR3 is built from 14 residues. The germline CDR1 and CDR2 sequences are PRHDT and FYEKMQ (reference sequence). V was shortened by 5 bases and J by 7 bases, with 15 bases between the two germline ends. CDR3: CASSPSQGGNEQFF. The CDR3 coding sequence is TGTGCCAGCAGCCCCTCTCAGGGGGGAAATGAGCAGTTCTTC.

The V gene is TRBV6-5, the J gene TRBJ2-6, with D uncertain. This CDR3 has 15 residues. Germline V lookup: CDR1 MNHEY, CDR2 SVGAGI. With 2 bases removed from V and 0 bases from J, the gap between germline ends came to 5 bases. The CDR3 loop reads CASSYVVSGANVLTF. Here the CDR3 DNA reads TGTGCCAGCAGTTACGTGGTCTCTGGGGCCAACGTCCTGACTTTC.

The rearrangement joins TRBV7-3 to TRBJ1-2; 8 nucleotides align to TRBD1. Per the germline V gene, CDR1 is SGHTA and CDR2 is FQGTGA. Unmatched junction bases numbered 9, after V lost 5 bases and J lost 4 bases. The CDR3 has 15 residues. For the CDR3, the DNA is TGTGCCAGCAGCCCCCAAGGGGGGACAGGCTATGGCTACACCTTC. Its translation: CASSPQGGTGYGYTF.

The chain combines TRBV9 with TRBJ2-7; tentatively, D is TRBD1 (6 bases). The CDR3 covers 15 residues. V lost 0 bases and J lost 1, with 11 bases in between. The germline V gene has CDR1 SGDLS and CDR2 YYNGEE. The CDR3 nucleotides read TGTGCCAGCAGCGTAGAAGGCGGACAGTCCTACGAGCAGTACTTC. Translation gives CASSVEGGQSYEQYF.

V and J are TRBV10-3 and TRBJ2-5, with TRBD2 matching 13 bases. V lost 5 bases to trimming and J lost 5 bases; unmatched junction nucleotides: 5. CDR3 length equals 15 residues. CDR1 and CDR2 (germline): ENHRY, SYGVKD. The CDR3 bases are TGTGCCATCAGTCCGGGGACTAGCGGGAAGGAGACCCAGTACTTC. Translated, it gives CAISPGTSGKETQYF.

The chain employs TRBV7-8 and TRBJ1-4; D remains unclear. V dropped 6 bases and J dropped 5 bases, with 19 bases sitting between them. This CDR3 has 16 amino acids. Germline V CDR1 and CDR2: SGHVS, FQNEAQ. The CDR3 sequence is CASRSVGFGANEKLFF. The DNA of the CDR3 is TGTGCCAGCAGATCGGTGGGTTTCGGAGCAAATGAAAAACTGTTTTTT.

This chain links TRBV19 with TRBJ1-2; D is perhaps TRBD1 (5 bases). CDR3 length: 14 amino acids. Germline V gene lookup returns CDR1 LNHDA and CDR2 SQIVND (reference sequence). V was clipped by 7 bases and J by 1 base, with 13 bases between them. CDR3 protein: CASTLAGRNYGYTF. The CDR3, as DNA: TGTGCCAGTACGCTAGCGGGGCGTAACTATGGCTACACCTTC.

The chain is built from TRBV6-1 and TRBJ1-1; D is uncertain. This CDR3 comprises 19 residues. Deletions cut 2 bases from V and 10 bases from J, with 32 bases between. Germline assignment: CDR1 MNHNS and CDR2 SASEGT. The CDR3 spells CASSEKTLLRPHAAVGAFF. CDR3 coding DNA: TGTGCCAGCAGTGAAAAAACCCTACTTCGGCCGCACGCTGCCGTCGGAGCTTTCTTT.

The table lists this clone with a count of one. The rearrangement links TRBV29-1 to TRBJ2-1; D might be TRBD2 (5 bases). V lost 2 bases, J lost 7 bases, and 12 bases lay in between. Germline CDR1 is SQVTM and CDR2 is ANQGSEA. The CDR3 extends over 13 amino acids. CDR3 sequence reads: CSVERGPGNEQFF. CDR3 sequence (DNA): TGCAGCGTTGAAAGAGGGCCGGGAAATGAGCAGTTCTTC.

The V gene is TRBV5-1, the J gene TRBJ2-5, with a possible D match to TRBD1 (6 bases). Trimming shortened V by 4 bases and J by 5 bases, and 18 bases separated the two germline ends. The length of the CDR3 is 15 residues. CDR1 is SGHRS, CDR2 YFSETQ, per germline. The CDR3 DNA is TGCGCCAGCAGCAAAGGGGACACCTCAGGGGAGACCCAGTACTTC. Protein product: CASSKGDTSGETQYF. The full variable domain, its missing parts supplied by reference TRBV5-1 and TRBJ2-5, is KAGVTQTPRYLIKTRGQQVTLSCSPISGHRSVSWYQQTPGQGLQFLFEYFSETQRNKGNFPGRFSGRQFSNSRSEMNVSTLELGDSALYLCASSKGDTSGETQYFGPGTRLLVL.

The chain has TRBV7-2 and TRBJ1-2; unclear D gene. Trimming stripped 4 bases from V and 5 bases from J, with 14 bases between. Germline V gene sequence: CDR1 SGHTA, CDR2 FQGNSA. The CDR3 totals 14 residues. CDR3: CASSSQATDYGYTF. In DNA, the CDR3 is TGTGCCAGCAGCTCCCAGGCCACCGATTATGGCTACACCTTC.

This chain joins TRBV6-5 and TRBJ1-2; D may be TRBD1 (6 bases). Germline assignment: CDR1 MNHEY and CDR2 SVGAGI. There are 15 residues in the CDR3. V lost 4 bases and J 6 bases, leaving 18 bases between the germline ends. CDR3 in DNA: TGTGCCAGCAGTTGGGGGGACACCGGGTCAAATGGCTACACCTTC. Its protein product is CASSWGDTGSNGYTF.

This clone was counted between two and nine times. This chain connects TRBV6-6 to TRBJ1-1; unclear D gene. V was trimmed by 4 bases and J by 2 bases, leaving 5 bases between them. Looked up from germline, CDR1 is MNHNY and CDR2 is SVGAGI (reference sequence). The CDR3 has 12 amino acids. The CDR3 coding sequence is TGTGCCAGCAGTTTACGAAACACTGAAGCTTTCTTT. Its protein is CASSLRNTEAFF.

Worth noting for this clone: The junction departs from germline at one end; a sequencing error may be responsible. The chain joins TRBV28 to TRBJ1-2; D unresolved. Germline CDR1 reads MDHEN; CDR2 reads SYDVKM. This CDR3 has 11 residues. The CDR3: CASRINDGYTF. CDR3 bases: TGTGCCAGCAGAATTAACGATGGCTACACCTTC.

The chain couples TRBV10-3 to TRBJ1-2; no clear D. The CDR3 totals 12 residues. V lost 8 bases to trimming and J lost 4 bases, with 11 bases between them. CDR1 ENHRY and CDR2 SYGVKD come from the germline V gene. For the CDR3, the DNA is TGTGCCATCTCCCGGGATACCTATGGCTACACCTTC. Residues: CAISRDTYGYTF.

V is TRBV9 and J is TRBJ1-2; TRBD1 matches at 7 bases. Losses at the gene ends were 0 bases for V and 7 bases for J; bases not matched to a gene: 9. The CDR3 is 15 residues long. The germline CDR1 and CDR2 sequences are SGDLS and YYNGEE. CDR3 coding DNA: TGTGCCAGCAGCGTAGGGCCCTGGGACAGAAGTGGCTACACCTTC. This sequence encodes CASSVGPWDRSGYTF.

The CDR3 loop is CASSLVQGEQEKLFF. As DNA, the CDR3 is TGTGCCAGCTCACTCGTACAGGGTGAGCAGGAAAAACTGTTTTTT. This rearrangement joins TRBV18 to TRBJ1-4; possible D gene TRBD1, 6 bases. Per the germline V gene, CDR1 is KGHSH and CDR2 is LQKENI. The V gene lost 4 bases and the J gene lost 8 bases, with 17 bases spanning the gap. This CDR3 is built from 15 residues.

The J gene is TRBJ2-2, the V gene TRBV7-8; the D gene is possibly TRBD2 (6 bases). Germline values: CDR1 SGHVS, CDR2 FQNEAQ. V was cut by 3 bases and J by 4 bases, with 12 bases left in between. The CDR3 is made up of 15 amino acids. This CDR3 is CASSFRDFLTGELFF. For the CDR3, the DNA is TGTGCCAGCAGCTTTAGGGACTTCCTCACCGGGGAGCTGTTTTTT.

CDR3 protein: CASSLVANTIYF. CDR3 coding DNA: TGTGCCAGCAGCTTAGTAGCGAACACCATATATTTT. The rearrangement joins TRBV7-9 to TRBJ1-3; the D is unclear. Trimming shortened V by 1 base and J by 7 bases, and 5 bases separated the two germline ends. This CDR3 has 12 residues. The V gene's germline CDR1 is SEHNR and CDR2 FQNEAQ (reference sequence).

This clone appeared a few times. J is TRBJ2-3 and V is TRBV5-1, with D uncertain. The germline gives CDR1 SGHRS, CDR2 YFSETQ. V shed 2 bases and J shed 4 bases, with 5 bases lying between them. The CDR3 totals 12 residues. The CDR3 nucleotides read TGCGCCAGCAGCTTCTCAGCAGATACGCAGTATTTT. Translation: CASSFSADTQYF.